Following are 27 T cell receptor beta chains from one sample sequenced in a study of T cells expressing NK-cell markers. TCRdb re-called the 5' RACE reads, yielding one record per CDR3 amino acid sequence without DNA. The sample table includes hundreds of thousands of distinct CDR3 sequences. The specimen sequenced was blood T cells: a sorted CD56 or NKG2C T cell subset, CD4+ or CD8+ T cells, or bulk PBMC T cells (not recorded which). The source is a woman aged 18-69 years in good health.

The gene calls are TRBV6-5 and TRBJ1-1. Germline V gives CDR1 MNHEY, CDR2 SVGAGI. The CDR3 consists of 14 residues. The CDR3 sequence: CASSYDGMNTEAFF.

The rearrangement links TRBV6-2 or TRBV6-3 to TRBJ2-2; the TRBD1 assignment by TCRdb is unverifiable without DNA. The CDR3 covers 15 residues. CDR1 and CDR2 (germline): MNHEY, SVGEGT. The CDR3: CASRHRDRAGGELFF.

The rearrangement uses TRBV12-3 or TRBV12-4 and TRBJ1-2; without DNA, the TCRdb call of TRBD1 cannot be checked. CDR3 size: 13 residues. The CDR3 loop is CASSRSANYGYTF.

This chain links TRBV11-2 with TRBJ2-1. The CDR3 length is 13 residues. The germline V gene has CDR1 SGHAT and CDR2 FQNNGV. CDR3 in amino acids: CASSLVRSSEQFF.

The gene calls are TRBV11-2 and TRBJ2-3; TCRdb picks TRBD1, but there is no DNA to check that call. CDR3 size: 14 residues. The germline V gene encodes CDR1 SGHAT and CDR2 FQNNGV. The CDR3 reads CASSLDSGTDTQYF. Using reference TRBV11-2 and TRBJ2-3 for the parts outside the CDR3, the full variable domain is EAGVAQSPRYKIIEKRQSVAFWCNPISGHATLYWYQQILGQGPKLLIQFQNNGVVDDSQLPKDRFSAERLKGVDSTLKIQPAKLEDSAVYLCASSLDSGTDTQYFGPGTRLTVL.

The J gene is TRBJ2-2, the V gene TRBV5-1; TCRdb returns TRBD2, unconfirmable since there is no DNA. The CDR3 consists of 19 residues. Germline loops: CDR1 SGHRS, CDR2 YFSETQ. The CDR3 region is CASSWGLAGTSGEAGELFF.

V and J are TRBV12-3 or TRBV12-4 and TRBJ1-4; TCRdb's D call, TRBD1, is unchecked because there is no DNA. The length of the CDR3 is 14 residues. CDR3 in amino acids: CASSQGQNNEKLFF.

The chain uses TRBV20-1 and TRBJ1-3. CDR1 and CDR2 (germline): DFQATT, SNEGSKA (reference sequence). This CDR3 is built from 16 residues. The CDR3 spells CSAREGDGSSGNTIYF.

The J gene is TRBJ1-1, the V gene TRBV5-4. The germline CDR1 and CDR2 sequences are SGHNT and YYREEE (reference sequence). There are 14 residues in the CDR3. CDR3 region: CASSFKGRNTEAFF.

The CDR3 region is CASSFGDRVNTEAFF. The rearrangement uses TRBV6-5 and TRBJ1-1; no DNA is available, so the TRBD1 call from TCRdb remains unchecked. Per germline, CDR1 MNHEY and CDR2 SVGAGI. This CDR3 is built from 15 residues.

V usage is TRBV5-1 and J usage is TRBJ2-5. The length of the CDR3 is 14 residues. From germline, CDR1 is SGHRS and CDR2 YFSETQ. The CDR3 protein is CASSSRTQQETQYF.

The chain couples TRBV20-1 to TRBJ1-2; TCRdb designates TRBD1, a call that cannot be tested without DNA. This CDR3 is built from 14 residues. Germline CDR1 is DFQATT and CDR2 is SNEGSKA (reference sequence). CDR3 in amino acids: CSAQGLRGNYGYTF.

The gene calls are TRBV20-1 and TRBJ2-3; TCRdb calls TRBD1, which cannot be checked without DNA. CDR3 length: 16 residues. Germline V gene lookup returns CDR1 DFQATT and CDR2 SNEGSKA (reference sequence). The CDR3 here is CSASPLLGSTLDTQYF.

The rearrangement uses TRBV29-1 and TRBJ2-7; as DNA is missing, the TRBD1 call by TCRdb cannot be tested. CDR1 SQVTM and CDR2 ANQGSEA come from the germline V gene. The CDR3 contains 14 residues. CDR3 amino acids: CSVRERQGRYEQYF.

The genes are TRBV4-3 and TRBJ1-6; the TCRdb D gene call, TRBD1, has no DNA to confirm it. The germline CDR1 and CDR2 sequences are LGHNA and YSLEER. This CDR3 contains 14 residues. The CDR3 loop is CASSQGGAESPLHF.

V gene TRBV11-1 combines with J gene TRBJ2-1; the TCRdb call, TRBD2, lacks DNA for checking. The germline gives CDR1 SGHAT, CDR2 FQDESV (reference sequence). The CDR3 contains 16 residues. The CDR3 here is CASAVSGRVAYNEQFF.

The CDR3 sequence: CASSSRRDQPQHF. The chain recombines TRBV2 with TRBJ1-5. Germline loops: CDR1 SNHLY, CDR2 FYNNEI. The CDR3 runs to 13 residues.

J is TRBJ1-1 and V is TRBV6-5; TCRdb names TRBD1, which stays unverified in the absence of DNA. Germline assignment: CDR1 MNHEY and CDR2 SVGAGI. The CDR3 totals 15 residues. CDR3 residues: CASSFQGALSTEAFF.

This chain links TRBV12-3 or TRBV12-4 with TRBJ1-1; the D gene TCRdb calls, TRBD1, cannot be checked with no DNA. The CDR3 spans 12 residues. The CDR3: CASSDQLGGAFF.

The chain links TRBV20-1 to TRBJ2-2; as DNA is missing, the TRBD1 call by TCRdb cannot be tested. Germline values: CDR1 DFQATT, CDR2 SNEGSKA (reference sequence). The CDR3 length is 15 residues. The CDR3: CSARVRSGGAGELFF.

The V gene is TRBV9, the J gene TRBJ2-5; the D call of TRBD2 rests on TCRdb alone, since no DNA is present to check it. The CDR3 is 17 residues long. Looked up from germline, CDR1 is SGDLS and CDR2 is YYNGEE. CDR3 protein: CASSASLLAAGGETQYF.

This chain links TRBV5-1 with TRBJ1-4; TCRdb reports TRBD1, a call that lacks DNA to check it against. CDR1 is SGHRS, CDR2 YFSETQ, per germline. The CDR3 spans 15 residues. CDR3 sequence reads: CASSLSQGGVEKLFF.

The V call is TRBV11-2, the J call TRBJ2-5. Germline CDR1 is SGHAT and CDR2 is FQNNGV. The CDR3 length is 14 residues. This CDR3 is CASSLGLHQETQYF.

The chain joins TRBV7-2 to TRBJ2-1; TCRdb designates TRBD2, a call that cannot be tested without DNA. The length of the CDR3 is 15 residues. Germline CDR1 is SGHTA and CDR2 is FQGNSA. CDR3 residues: CASSLRGRGMDEQFF.

This sequence joins TRBV12-3 or TRBV12-4 and TRBJ1-2; TCRdb lists TRBD1, though no DNA is available to test this call. This CDR3 contains 14 residues. The CDR3 sequence: CASSLTGTNYGYTF.

The chain couples TRBV15 to TRBJ1-1; the D call of TRBD1 rests on TCRdb alone, since no DNA is present to check it. The CDR3 is 17 residues long. Germline V gene sequence: CDR1 LNHNV, CDR2 YYDKDF (reference sequence). The chain's CDR3 is CATSRGTGFSISTEAFF.

The rearrangement links TRBV29-1 to TRBJ2-1; TCRdb selects TRBD1, and the lack of DNA leaves this call unchecked. Germline lookup yields CDR1 SQVTM and CDR2 ANQGSEA. The CDR3 runs to 17 residues. CDR3 protein: CSLRTGIGPQYDNEQFF.